Below are 2 T cell receptor beta chains sequenced from a single sample in a study of regulatory T cells in long-lasting Graves disease. Regarding time point: newly diagnosed GD, antithyroid drugs for less than 3 months. Generation of the TCR library employed RNA extracted from PBMCs. Building the TCR beta libraries relied on iRepertoire HTBI primers, and CDR3 regions underwent Arm-PCR. Each CDR3 protein is one row after TCRdb ran MiXCR on the multiplex PCR reads. This table holds 450,000 to 700,000 distinct CDR3 sequences, about 13% found once. The sample also formed part of further work on T cells in Graves' hyperthyroidism and ophthalmopathy.

The sequenced sample was peripheral blood mononuclear cells (PBMCs), obtained at new diagnosis, from a patient treated with antithyroid drugs. The receptor source for this set is a man younger than 40 with Graves disease.

This clonotype has more than one count but fewer than ten. This chain connects TRBV30 to TRBJ2-1; D is ambiguous. V was trimmed by 3 bases and J by 3 bases, leaving 21 bases between them. Per the germline V gene, CDR1 is GTSNPN and CDR2 is SVGIG (reference sequence). The CDR3 covers 17 residues. The CDR3 loop is CAWRSKGVLTLYNEQFF. The CDR3 DNA is TGTGCCTGGAGGTCAAAGGGCGTACTTACCCTCTACAATGAGCAGTTCTTC.

This clonotype was counted at least ten times. CDR3 residues: CSARLPYNEQFF. DNA for the CDR3: TGCAGTGCTAGGTTACCCTACAATGAGCAGTTCTTC. V and J are TRBV20-1 and TRBJ2-1; D remains ambiguous. The length of the CDR3 is 12 residues. V lost 3 bases to trimming and J lost 2 bases, with 5 bases between them. Germline CDR1 DFQATT, CDR2 SNEGSKA (reference sequence).